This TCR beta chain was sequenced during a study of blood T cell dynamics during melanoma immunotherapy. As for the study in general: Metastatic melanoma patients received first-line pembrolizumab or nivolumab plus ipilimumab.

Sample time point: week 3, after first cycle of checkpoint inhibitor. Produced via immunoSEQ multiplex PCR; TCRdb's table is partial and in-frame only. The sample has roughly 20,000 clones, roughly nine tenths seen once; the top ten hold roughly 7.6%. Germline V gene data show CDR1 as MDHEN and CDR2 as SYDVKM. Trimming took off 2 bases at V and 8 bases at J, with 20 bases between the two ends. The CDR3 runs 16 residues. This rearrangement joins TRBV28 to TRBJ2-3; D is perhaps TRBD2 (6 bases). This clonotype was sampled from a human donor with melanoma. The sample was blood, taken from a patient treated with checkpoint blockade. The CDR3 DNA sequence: TGTGCCAGCAGTTTAGACTTGGGGGGTCAACAAGTTACGCAGTATTTT. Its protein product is CASSLDLGGQQVTQYF.